The rows below give T cell receptor beta chains drawn from one sample of a study of blood T cell repertoires in COVID-19. Measured with immunoSEQ multiplex PCR; TCRdb has only the in-frame clones, and not every one. The sample records approximately 250,000 clones, roughly four fifths being singletons. The sample was PBMCs or T cells enriched from blood (not recorded which). The receptors derive from a man aged 30 to 45 with acute COVID-19. Both conserved end residues are part of each CDR3. Each record gives: clone size, V gene, J gene, D gene, CDR3 DNA, CDR3 protein. A D gene is named only where the DNA matches it firmly. A clone size is listed for some rows: how often the clone was seen (once, few, many), or a class if it is expanded.

clone size: NA; V gene: TRBV29-1; J gene: TRBJ1-1; D gene: NA; CDR3 DNA: TGCAGCGTTGTGCAAGGAGAGAACACTGAAGCTTTCTTT; CDR3 protein: CSVVQGENTEAFF
clone size: NA; V gene: TRBV5-4; J gene: TRBJ1-3; D gene: NA; CDR3 DNA: TGTGCCAGCAGCTTTGGCAGGTCTTTCTCTGGAAACACCATATATTTT; CDR3 protein: CASSFGRSFSGNTIYF
clone size: NA; V gene: TRBV6-5; J gene: TRBJ1-3; D gene: NA; CDR3 DNA: TGTGCCAGCAGTTCCGACCGGAGCTCTGGAAACACCATATATTTT; CDR3 protein: CASSSDRSSGNTIYF
clone size: NA; V gene: TRBV28; J gene: TRBJ1-1; D gene: TRBD1; CDR3 DNA: TGTGCCAGCAGTAAGACAGGGAGGCATACTGAAGCTTTCTTT; CDR3 protein: CASSKTGRHTEAFF
clone size: NA; V gene: TRBV29-1; J gene: TRBJ2-1; D gene: TRBD2; CDR3 DNA: TGCAGCGTTGAAGTAGCGGGGGGCGGCCCAAATGAGCAGTTCTTC; CDR3 protein: CSVEVAGGGPNEQFF
clone size: NA; V gene: TRBV5-6; J gene: TRBJ1-1; D gene: NA; CDR3 DNA: TGTGCCAGCGTCTTCGCGACGGGAACTGAAGCTTTCTTT; CDR3 protein: CASVFATGTEAFF
clone size: few; V gene: TRBV27; J gene: TRBJ2-5; D gene: NA; CDR3 DNA: TGTGCCAGCAGAGCCTCCGGGACTCCCACAGAGACCCAGTACTTC; CDR3 protein: CASRASGTPTETQYF
clone size: NA; V gene: TRBV28; J gene: TRBJ1-3; D gene: TRBD1; CDR3 DNA: TGTGCCAGCAGTCCCAGGACAGGGCTGAGTCAGGGAAACACCATATATTTT; CDR3 protein: CASSPRTGLSQGNTIYF
clone size: NA; V gene: TRBV29-1; J gene: TRBJ1-1; D gene: TRBD1; CDR3 DNA: TGCAGCGCAGGACAGGCCTGGGCGGCTTTCTTT; CDR3 protein: CSAGQAWAAFF
clone size: NA; V gene: TRBV19; J gene: TRBJ1-3; D gene: NA; CDR3 DNA: TGTGCCAGTAGTATTTGGTCGGCCGGGGGAAACACCATATATTTT; CDR3 protein: CASSIWSAGGNTIYF
clone size: NA; V gene: TRBV5-1; J gene: TRBJ1-1; D gene: NA; CDR3 DNA: TGCGCCAGCAGCTTGTCTTCCAGGCAAAACACTGAAGCTTTCTTT; CDR3 protein: CASSLSSRQNTEAFF
clone size: NA; V gene: TRBV3-1/TRBV3-2; J gene: TRBJ1-5; D gene: NA; CDR3 DNA: TGTGCCAGCAGCCAGGGGCAGATTACGCCCCAGCATTTT; CDR3 protein: CASSQGQITPQHF
clone size: NA; V gene: TRBV5-1; J gene: TRBJ1-5; D gene: NA; CDR3 DNA: TGTGCCAGCAGCTTGGCCGTCAGTCAGCCCCAGCATTTT; CDR3 protein: CASSLAVSQPQHF
clone size: NA; V gene: TRBV4-1; J gene: TRBJ1-5; D gene: TRBD1; CDR3 DNA: TGCGCCAGCAGCCACGCTGACAGGGGCAATCAGCCCCAGCATTTT; CDR3 protein: CASSHADRGNQPQHF
clone size: NA; V gene: TRBV19; J gene: TRBJ1-3; D gene: NA; CDR3 DNA: TGTGCCAGTAGTGACCGACTAAGCTCTGGAAACACCATATATTTT; CDR3 protein: CASSDRLSSGNTIYF
clone size: NA; V gene: TRBV27; J gene: TRBJ2-3; D gene: TRBD1; CDR3 DNA: TGTGCCAGCATTACAAAGTGGACAGGGGGCGCAGATACGCAGTATTTT; CDR3 protein: CASITKWTGGADTQYF
clone size: NA; V gene: TRBV4-2; J gene: TRBJ2-3; D gene: TRBD1; CDR3 DNA: TGTGCCAGCAGCCAAGGATACCGGGACAGGGCCACAGATACGCAGTATTTT; CDR3 protein: CASSQGYRDRATDTQYF
clone size: NA; V gene: TRBV12-3/TRBV12-4; J gene: TRBJ1-1; D gene: NA; CDR3 DNA: TGTGCCAGCAGTTTAGTCAGAACTGAAGCTTTCTTT; CDR3 protein: CASSLVRTEAFF
clone size: NA; V gene: TRBV28; J gene: TRBJ1-4; D gene: NA; CDR3 DNA: TGTGCCAGCAGTTTATCGGTATCGTTCGGGGAAAAACTGTTTTTT; CDR3 protein: CASSLSVSFGEKLFF
clone size: NA; V gene: TRBV7-9; J gene: TRBJ2-2; D gene: NA; CDR3 DNA: TGTGCCAGCAGCGCAATCCTGGACATAACCGGGGAGCTGTTTTTT; CDR3 protein: CASSAILDITGELFF
clone size: NA; V gene: TRBV29-1; J gene: TRBJ2-5; D gene: NA; CDR3 DNA: TGCAGCGTCCGCATGGCCCCACAAGAGACCCAGTACTTC; CDR3 protein: CSVRMAPQETQYF
clone size: NA; V gene: TRBV29-1; J gene: TRBJ2-5; D gene: NA; CDR3 DNA: TGCAGCGTTGAATCGGGGGAGTACCAAGAGACCCAGTACTTC; CDR3 protein: CSVESGEYQETQYF
clone size: once; V gene: TRBV30; J gene: TRBJ2-3; D gene: NA; CDR3 DNA: TGTGCCCTAAATACGCAGTATTTT; CDR3 protein: CALNTQYF
clone size: NA; V gene: TRBV20-1; J gene: TRBJ2-3; D gene: NA; CDR3 DNA: TGCAGTGCTAGTCAGCGATCCCACACAGATACGCAGTATTTT; CDR3 protein: CSASQRSHTDTQYF
clone size: NA; V gene: TRBV3-1/TRBV3-2; J gene: TRBJ2-1; D gene: NA; CDR3 DNA: TGTGCCAGCGAGGGATCCTACAATGAGCAGTTCTTC; CDR3 protein: CASEGSYNEQFF
clone size: NA; V gene: TRBV5-6; J gene: TRBJ1-1; D gene: TRBD1; CDR3 DNA: TGTGCCAGCAGCTTGGGACAGGGGATTAGCACTGAAGCTTTCTTT; CDR3 protein: CASSLGQGISTEAFF
clone size: NA; V gene: TRBV27; J gene: TRBJ1-2; D gene: NA; CDR3 DNA: TGTGCCAGCAGTTTGGGGGGGGGAGATGGCTACACCTTC; CDR3 protein: CASSLGGGDGYTF
clone size: NA; V gene: TRBV15; J gene: TRBJ1-5; D gene: NA; CDR3 DNA: TGTGCCACCAGCGGCAGCACTGGGCTCTATCAGCCCCAGCATTTT; CDR3 protein: CATSGSTGLYQPQHF
clone size: NA; V gene: TRBV24-1; J gene: TRBJ2-1; D gene: TRBD2; CDR3 DNA: TGTGCCACCAGTGCTCCAGGGAGGGATGAGCAGTTCTTC; CDR3 protein: CATSAPGRDEQFF
clone size: NA; V gene: TRBV11-2; J gene: TRBJ1-1; D gene: TRBD1; CDR3 DNA: TGTGCCAGCAGCCTTGTACAGGGGGCGGGTACTGAAGCTTTCTTT; CDR3 protein: CASSLVQGAGTEAFF
clone size: NA; V gene: TRBV5-1; J gene: TRBJ1-2; D gene: NA; CDR3 DNA: TGCGGAGGGCCTCAGGATGGCTACACCTTC; CDR3 protein: CGGPQDGYTF
clone size: NA; V gene: TRBV9; J gene: TRBJ2-2; D gene: NA; CDR3 DNA: TGTGCCAGCAGCCCCCCAGGGTTGCCAACCGGGGAGCTGTTTTTT; CDR3 protein: CASSPPGLPTGELFF
clone size: NA; V gene: TRBV25-1; J gene: TRBJ1-2; D gene: TRBD1; CDR3 DNA: TGTGCCAGCAGTGCCACGGGACAGCCGAACTATGGCTACACCTTC; CDR3 protein: CASSATGQPNYGYTF
clone size: NA; V gene: TRBV5-4; J gene: TRBJ2-2; D gene: TRBD2; CDR3 DNA: TGTGCCAGCAGTACGACTAGCGGGAGTAATGGGGAGCTGTTTTTT; CDR3 protein: CASSTTSGSNGELFF
clone size: NA; V gene: TRBV7-9; J gene: TRBJ2-5; D gene: TRBD2; CDR3 DNA: TGTGCCAGCAGCACCGGACTAGCGGGGGGTCGAGAGACCCAGTACTTC; CDR3 protein: CASSTGLAGGRETQYF
clone size: NA; V gene: TRBV5-6; J gene: TRBJ1-6; D gene: TRBD1; CDR3 DNA: TGTGCCAGCAGCACCACCGGGACAGGTCTTAATTCACCCCTCCACTTT; CDR3 protein: CASSTTGTGLNSPLHF
clone size: NA; V gene: TRBV12-3/TRBV12-4; J gene: TRBJ2-1; D gene: NA; CDR3 DNA: TGTGCCAGCAGTTCCAAAATCGAGCAGTTCTTC; CDR3 protein: CASSSKIEQFF
clone size: NA; V gene: TRBV30; J gene: TRBJ2-1; D gene: TRBD2; CDR3 DNA: TGTGCCTGGAATAAGAATAGCGGGACGAACAATGAGCAGTTCTTC; CDR3 protein: CAWNKNSGTNNEQFF
clone size: NA; V gene: TRBV15; J gene: TRBJ2-5; D gene: NA; CDR3 DNA: TGTGCCACCAGCAGAGATCTTGGAGGGGAGACCCAGTACTTC; CDR3 protein: CATSRDLGGETQYF
clone size: NA; V gene: TRBV5-1; J gene: TRBJ2-2; D gene: NA; CDR3 DNA: TGCGCCAGCAGCTTGGCCAGCCAGGGGAACACCGGGGAGCTGTTTTTT; CDR3 protein: CASSLASQGNTGELFF
clone size: NA; V gene: TRBV12-3/TRBV12-4; J gene: TRBJ1-3; D gene: TRBD1; CDR3 DNA: TGTGCCTTAGGGGGCGGCTCTGGAAACACCATATATTTT; CDR3 protein: CALGGGSGNTIYF
clone size: NA; V gene: TRBV6-5; J gene: TRBJ1-4; D gene: TRBD1; CDR3 DNA: TGTGCCAGCAGTTCAAGGACAGGGGGCAGTGAAAAACTGTTTTTT; CDR3 protein: CASSSRTGGSEKLFF
clone size: NA; V gene: TRBV5-4; J gene: TRBJ1-3; D gene: NA; CDR3 DNA: TGTGCCAGCAGCTTTACAGGGCGGAACACCATATATTTT; CDR3 protein: CASSFTGRNTIYF
clone size: NA; V gene: TRBV19; J gene: TRBJ1-1; D gene: NA; CDR3 DNA: TGTGCCAGTAGTATAGATGTCCGATTAGCCACTGAAGCTTTCTTT; CDR3 protein: CASSIDVRLATEAFF
clone size: NA; V gene: TRBV2; J gene: TRBJ2-5; D gene: NA; CDR3 DNA: TGTGCCACTCTCCAGGGGGGGACCCAGTACTTC; CDR3 protein: CATLQGGTQYF
clone size: NA; V gene: TRBV5-1; J gene: TRBJ2-3; D gene: NA; CDR3 DNA: TGTGCCAGCAGCTTCGGAGGAAAAAGCACAGATACGCAGTATTTT; CDR3 protein: CASSFGGKSTDTQYF
clone size: NA; V gene: TRBV5-1; J gene: TRBJ1-2; D gene: TRBD1; CDR3 DNA: TGTGCCAGCAGCTTAGGGGGACAGTCCTATGGCTACACCTTC; CDR3 protein: CASSLGGQSYGYTF
clone size: NA; V gene: TRBV4-2; J gene: TRBJ2-2; D gene: NA; CDR3 DNA: TGTGCCAGCAGCCAAGAGGTAGGGGCCGCCACCGGGGAGCTGTTTTTT; CDR3 protein: CASSQEVGAATGELFF
clone size: once; V gene: TRBV30; J gene: TRBJ2-1; D gene: NA; CDR3 DNA: TGTGCCTGGAGAAGCGGCCACTCCAATGAGCAGTTCTTC; CDR3 protein: CAWRSGHSNEQFF
clone size: NA; V gene: TRBV2; J gene: TRBJ1-2; D gene: TRBD1; CDR3 DNA: TGTGCCAGCAGGGCCGGGACAGGGGGAGGCTACACCTTC; CDR3 protein: CASRAGTGGGYTF
clone size: NA; V gene: TRBV6-7; J gene: TRBJ1-2; D gene: NA; CDR3 DNA: TGTGCCAGCGGGGTAATAAGTACGGGGGGCTACACCTTC; CDR3 protein: CASGVISTGGYTF
clone size: NA; V gene: TRBV7-2; J gene: TRBJ1-2; D gene: TRBD1; CDR3 DNA: TGTGCCAGCCGAGCAGGGGGCGATGGGGGTGTCTATGGCTACACCTTC; CDR3 protein: CASRAGGDGGVYGYTF
clone size: NA; V gene: TRBV6-5; J gene: TRBJ1-4; D gene: TRBD1; CDR3 DNA: TGTGCCAGCAGGGACAGGGGGCCAGCTAATGAAAAACTGTTTTTT; CDR3 protein: CASRDRGPANEKLFF
clone size: NA; V gene: TRBV5-6; J gene: TRBJ2-3; D gene: NA; CDR3 DNA: TGTGCCAGCACCAAGAGTAGGACACCTCTTTCAGATACGCAGTATTTT; CDR3 protein: CASTKSRTPLSDTQYF
clone size: NA; V gene: TRBV6-5; J gene: TRBJ2-3; D gene: TRBD2; CDR3 DNA: TGTGCCAGCAGCCAACTAGCGGGGGGCACAGATACGCAGTATTTT; CDR3 protein: CASSQLAGGTDTQYF
clone size: NA; V gene: TRBV6-5; J gene: TRBJ1-4; D gene: TRBD1; CDR3 DNA: TGTGCCAGCAGTTGGGACAGAACTAATGAAAAACTGTTTTTT; CDR3 protein: CASSWDRTNEKLFF
clone size: NA; V gene: TRBV7-2; J gene: TRBJ1-2; D gene: TRBD1; CDR3 DNA: TGTGCCAGCAGCCAGCACAGGGGAGGCTACACCTTC; CDR3 protein: CASSQHRGGYTF
clone size: NA; V gene: TRBV5-4; J gene: TRBJ1-1; D gene: NA; CDR3 DNA: TGTGCCAGCAGCTTGGCCCGGGGGTCGGGCACTGAAGCTTTCTTT; CDR3 protein: CASSLARGSGTEAFF
clone size: NA; V gene: TRBV9; J gene: TRBJ2-5; D gene: NA; CDR3 DNA: TGTGCCAGCAGCGTAGGGGGGGTCCAAGAGACCCAGTACTTC; CDR3 protein: CASSVGGVQETQYF
clone size: NA; V gene: TRBV4-3; J gene: TRBJ1-1; D gene: TRBD1; CDR3 DNA: TGCGCCAGCAGCCAGAGGACAGGGAACACTGAAGCTTTCTTT; CDR3 protein: CASSQRTGNTEAFF